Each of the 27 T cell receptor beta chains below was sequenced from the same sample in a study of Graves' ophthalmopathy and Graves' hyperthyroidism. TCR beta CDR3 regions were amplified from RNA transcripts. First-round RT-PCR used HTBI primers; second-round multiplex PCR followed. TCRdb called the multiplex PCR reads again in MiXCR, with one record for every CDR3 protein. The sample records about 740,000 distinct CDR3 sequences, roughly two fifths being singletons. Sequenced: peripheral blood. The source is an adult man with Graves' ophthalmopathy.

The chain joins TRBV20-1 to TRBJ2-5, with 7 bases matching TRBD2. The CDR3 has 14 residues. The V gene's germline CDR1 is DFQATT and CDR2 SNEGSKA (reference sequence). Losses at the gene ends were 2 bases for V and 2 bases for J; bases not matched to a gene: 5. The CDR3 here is CSARRMGGQETQYF. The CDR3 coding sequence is TGCAGTGCTAGACGTATGGGGGGGCAAGAGACCCAGTACTTC.

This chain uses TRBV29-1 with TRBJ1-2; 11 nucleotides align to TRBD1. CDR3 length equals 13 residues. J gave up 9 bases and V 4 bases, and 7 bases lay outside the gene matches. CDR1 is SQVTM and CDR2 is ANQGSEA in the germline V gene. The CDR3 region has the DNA TGCAGCGTTGTCGGGGACAGGGGGATGAGCTACACCTTC. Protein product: CSVVGDRGMSYTF. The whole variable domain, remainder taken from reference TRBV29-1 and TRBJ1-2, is SAVISQKPSRDICQRGTSLTIQCQVDSQVTMMFWYRQQPGQSLTLIATANQGSEATYESGFVIDKFPISRPNLTFSTLTVSNMSPEDSSIYLCSVVGDRGMSYTFGSGTRLTVV.

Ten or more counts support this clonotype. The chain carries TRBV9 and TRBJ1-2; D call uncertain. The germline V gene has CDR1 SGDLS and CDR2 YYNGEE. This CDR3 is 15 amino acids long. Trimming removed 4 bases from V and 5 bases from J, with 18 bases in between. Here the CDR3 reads CASSLGTTTAYGYTF. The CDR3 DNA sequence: TGTGCCAGCAGCCTCGGCACAACTACTGCATATGGCTACACCTTC.

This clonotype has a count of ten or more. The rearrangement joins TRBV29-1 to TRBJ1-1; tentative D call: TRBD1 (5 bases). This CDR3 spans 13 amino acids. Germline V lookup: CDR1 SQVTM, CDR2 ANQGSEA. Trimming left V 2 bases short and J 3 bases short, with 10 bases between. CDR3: CSVERRVDTEAFF. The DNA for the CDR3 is TGCAGCGTTGAACGCAGGGTCGACACTGAAGCTTTCTTT.

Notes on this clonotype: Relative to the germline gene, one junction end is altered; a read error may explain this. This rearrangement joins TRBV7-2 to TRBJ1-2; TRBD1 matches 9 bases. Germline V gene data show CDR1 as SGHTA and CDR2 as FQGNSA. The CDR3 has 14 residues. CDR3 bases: TGTGCCAACAGCCCAGGACAGGGGAACTATGGCTACACCTTC. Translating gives CANSPGQGNYGYTF.

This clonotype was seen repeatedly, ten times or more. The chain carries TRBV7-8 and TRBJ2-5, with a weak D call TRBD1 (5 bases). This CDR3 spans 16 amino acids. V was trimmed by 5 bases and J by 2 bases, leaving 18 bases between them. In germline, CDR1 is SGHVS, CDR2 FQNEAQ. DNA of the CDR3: TGTGCCAGCAGCCCGACAGACCCATTTCTACAAGAGACCCAGTACTTC. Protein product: CASSPTDPFLQETQYF.

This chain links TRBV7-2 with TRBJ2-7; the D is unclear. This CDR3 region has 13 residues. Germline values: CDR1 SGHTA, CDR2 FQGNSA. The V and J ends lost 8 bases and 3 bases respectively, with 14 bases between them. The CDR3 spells CASSPAENYEQYF. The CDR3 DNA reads TGTGCCAGCTCACCGGCGGAGAACTACGAGCAGTACTTC. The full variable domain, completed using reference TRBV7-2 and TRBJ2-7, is GAGVSQSPSNKVTEKGKDVELRCDPISGHTALYWYRQSLGQGLEFLIYFQGNSAPDKSGLPSDRFSAERTGGSVSTLTIQRTQQEDSAVYLCASSPAENYEQYFGPGTRLTVT.

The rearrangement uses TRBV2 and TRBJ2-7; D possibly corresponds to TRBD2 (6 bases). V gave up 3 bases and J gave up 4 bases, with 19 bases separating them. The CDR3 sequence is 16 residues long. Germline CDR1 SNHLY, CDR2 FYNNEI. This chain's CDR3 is CASSDPPLWTIYEQYF. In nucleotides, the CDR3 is TGTGCCAGCAGTGACCCTCCCCTGTGGACTATTTACGAGCAGTACTTC.

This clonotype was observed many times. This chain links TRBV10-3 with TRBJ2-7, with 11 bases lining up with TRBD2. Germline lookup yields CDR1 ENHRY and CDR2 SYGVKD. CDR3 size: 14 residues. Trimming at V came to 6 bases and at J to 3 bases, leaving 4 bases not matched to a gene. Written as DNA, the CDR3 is TGTGCCATCAGGACTAGCGGGAAGGACTACGAGCAGTACTTC. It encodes CAIRTSGKDYEQYF.

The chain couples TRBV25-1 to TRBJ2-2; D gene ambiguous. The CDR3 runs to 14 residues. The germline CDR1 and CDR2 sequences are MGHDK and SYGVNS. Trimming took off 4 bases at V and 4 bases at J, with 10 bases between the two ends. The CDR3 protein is CASSGGLFTGELFF. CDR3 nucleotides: TGTGCCAGCAGTGGGGGTCTCTTCACCGGGGAGCTGTTTTTT.

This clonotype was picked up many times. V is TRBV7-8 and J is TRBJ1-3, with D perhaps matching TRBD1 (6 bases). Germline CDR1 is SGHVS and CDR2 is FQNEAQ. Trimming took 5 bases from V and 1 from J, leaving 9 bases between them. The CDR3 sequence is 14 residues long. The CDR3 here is CASSEQGSGNTIYF. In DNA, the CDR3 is TGTGCCAGCAGCGAACAGGGTTCTGGAAACACCATATATTTT. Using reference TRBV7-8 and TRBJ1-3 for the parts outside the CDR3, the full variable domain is GAGVSQSPRYKVAKRGQDVALRCDPISGHVSLFWYQQALGQGPEFLTYFQNEAQLDKSGLPSDRFFAERPEGSVSTLKIQRTQQEDSAVYLCASSEQGSGNTIYFGEGSWLTVV.

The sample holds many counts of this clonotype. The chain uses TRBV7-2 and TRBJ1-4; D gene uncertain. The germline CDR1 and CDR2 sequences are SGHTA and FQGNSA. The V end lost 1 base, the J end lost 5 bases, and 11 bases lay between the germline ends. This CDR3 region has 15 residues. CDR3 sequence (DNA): TGTGCCAGCAGCTTAGTAAGGGATTGGAATGAAAAACTGTTTTTT. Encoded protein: CASSLVRDWNEKLFF. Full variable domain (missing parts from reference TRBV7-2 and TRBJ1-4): GAGVSQSPSNKVTEKGKDVELRCDPISGHTALYWYRQSLGQGLEFLIYFQGNSAPDKSGLPSDRFSAERTGGSVSTLTIQRTQQEDSAVYLCASSLVRDWNEKLFFGSGTQLSVL.

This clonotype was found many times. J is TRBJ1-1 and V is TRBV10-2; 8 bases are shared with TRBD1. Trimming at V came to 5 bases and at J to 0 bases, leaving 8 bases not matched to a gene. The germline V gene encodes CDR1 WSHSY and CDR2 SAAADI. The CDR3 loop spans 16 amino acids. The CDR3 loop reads CASSKGRGRLNTEAFF. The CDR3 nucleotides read TGCGCCAGCAGTAAAGGCAGGGGGCGATTGAACACTGAAGCTTTCTTT.

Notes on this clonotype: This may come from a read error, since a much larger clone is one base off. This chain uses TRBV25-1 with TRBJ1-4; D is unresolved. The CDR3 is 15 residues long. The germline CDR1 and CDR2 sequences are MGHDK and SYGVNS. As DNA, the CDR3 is TGTGCCAGCAGTGTATTTCAGACAACTAATGAAGAACTGTTTTTT. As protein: CASSVFQTTNEELFF.

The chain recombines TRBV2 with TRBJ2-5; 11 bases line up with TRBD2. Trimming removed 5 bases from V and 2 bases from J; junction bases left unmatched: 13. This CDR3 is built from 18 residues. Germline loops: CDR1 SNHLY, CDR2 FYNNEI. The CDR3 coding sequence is TGTGCCAGCAGTTTTGGGCTAGCGGGAGGCCGGGGACAAGAGACCCAGTACTTC. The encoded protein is CASSFGLAGGRGQETQYF.

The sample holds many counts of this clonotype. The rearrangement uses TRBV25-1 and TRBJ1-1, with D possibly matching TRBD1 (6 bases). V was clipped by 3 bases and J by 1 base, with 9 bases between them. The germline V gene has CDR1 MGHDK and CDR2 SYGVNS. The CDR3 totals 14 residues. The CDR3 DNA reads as TGTGCCAGCAGTGATTGGACAGCGAACACTGAAGCTTTCTTT. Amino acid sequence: CASSDWTANTEAFF.

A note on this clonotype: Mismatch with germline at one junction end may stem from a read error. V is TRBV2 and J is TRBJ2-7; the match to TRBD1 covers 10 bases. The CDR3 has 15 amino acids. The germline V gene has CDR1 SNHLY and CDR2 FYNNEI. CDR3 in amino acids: CASSRDRGQTYVQYF. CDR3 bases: TGTGCCAGCTCAAGGGACAGGGGACAGACCTACGTGCAGTACTTC. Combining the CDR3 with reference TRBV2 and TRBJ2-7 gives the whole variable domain EPEVTQTPSHQVTQMGQEVILRCVPISNHLYFYWYRQILGQKVEFLVSFYNNEISEKSEIFDDQFSVERPDGSNFTLKIRSTKLEDSAMYFCASSRDRGQTYVQYFGPGTRLTVT.

CDR3 region: CSSEDSGAVETQYF. CDR3 in DNA: TGCAGCAGTGAGGACAGTGGGGCGGTGGAGACCCAGTACTTC. The rearrangement links TRBV29-1 to TRBJ2-5; D may be TRBD1 (6 bases). This CDR3 comprises 14 residues. Looked up from germline, CDR1 is SQVTM and CDR2 is ANQGSEA. V lost 8 bases to trimming and J lost 5 bases, with 21 bases between them.

This CDR3 is CASSLNTGTGTFF. The CDR3 DNA reads as TGTGCCAGCAGTTTGAACACCGGGACAGGAACTTTCTTT. The chain is built from TRBV7-3 and TRBJ1-1, with 8 bases lining up with TRBD1. The CDR3 totals 13 residues. From germline, CDR1 is SGHTA and CDR2 FQGTGA. The ends lost 6 bases at V and 12 bases at J; junction bases unmatched: 12.

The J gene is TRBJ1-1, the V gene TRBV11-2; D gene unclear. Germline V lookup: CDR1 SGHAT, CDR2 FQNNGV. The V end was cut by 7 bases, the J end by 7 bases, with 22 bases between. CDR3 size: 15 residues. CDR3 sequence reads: CASMTQPGLENEAFF. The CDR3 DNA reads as TGTGCCAGCATGACACAACCCGGGTTGGAAAATGAAGCTTTCTTT.

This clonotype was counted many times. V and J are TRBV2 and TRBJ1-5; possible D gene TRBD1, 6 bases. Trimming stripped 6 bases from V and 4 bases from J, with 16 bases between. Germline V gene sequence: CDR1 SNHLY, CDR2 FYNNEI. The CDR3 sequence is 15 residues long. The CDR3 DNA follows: TGTGCCAGCAGGGGGGGGCAGGGGTGGAATCAGCCCCAGCATTTT. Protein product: CASRGGQGWNQPQHF.

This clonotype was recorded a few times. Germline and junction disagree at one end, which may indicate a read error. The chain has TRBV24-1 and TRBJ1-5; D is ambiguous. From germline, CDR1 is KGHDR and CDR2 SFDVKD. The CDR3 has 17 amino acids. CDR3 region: CASSYFGGEGGNQPQHF. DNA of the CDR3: TGTGCCAGCAGTTACTTCGGCGGCGAGGGAGGCAATCAGCCCCAGCATTTT.

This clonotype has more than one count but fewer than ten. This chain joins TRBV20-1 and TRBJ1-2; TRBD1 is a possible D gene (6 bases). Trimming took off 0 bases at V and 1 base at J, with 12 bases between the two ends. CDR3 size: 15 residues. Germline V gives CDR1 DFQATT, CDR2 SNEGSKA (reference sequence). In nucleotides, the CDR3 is TGCAGTGCTAGAGAAGACAGGCGAATTAACTATGGCTACACCTTC. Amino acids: CSAREDRRINYGYTF.

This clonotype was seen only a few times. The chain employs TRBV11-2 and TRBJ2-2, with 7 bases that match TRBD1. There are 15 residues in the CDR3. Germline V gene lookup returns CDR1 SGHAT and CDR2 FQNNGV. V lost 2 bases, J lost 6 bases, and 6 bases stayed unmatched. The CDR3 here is CASSLLDRASGELFF. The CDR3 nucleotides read TGTGCCAGCAGCTTATTAGACAGGGCGTCCGGGGAGCTGTTTTTT.

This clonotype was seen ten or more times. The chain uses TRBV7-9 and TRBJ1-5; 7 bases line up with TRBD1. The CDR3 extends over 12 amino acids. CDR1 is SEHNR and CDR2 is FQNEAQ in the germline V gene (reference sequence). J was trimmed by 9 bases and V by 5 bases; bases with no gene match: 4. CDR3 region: CASSQGQLPQHF. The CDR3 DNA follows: TGTGCCAGCAGCCAGGGACAGCTGCCCCAGCATTTT.

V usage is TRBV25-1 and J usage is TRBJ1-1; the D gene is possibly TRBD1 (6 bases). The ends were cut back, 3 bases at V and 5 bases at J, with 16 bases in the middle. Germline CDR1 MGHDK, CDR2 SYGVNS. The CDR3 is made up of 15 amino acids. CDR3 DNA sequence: TGTGCCAGCAGTGATAGTGCCGGGGGCAGTACTGAAGCTTTCTTT. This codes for CASSDSAGGSTEAFF. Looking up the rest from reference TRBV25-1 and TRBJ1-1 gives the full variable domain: EADIYQTPRYLVIGTGKKITLECSQTMGHDKMYWYQQDPGMELHLIHYSYGVNSTEKGDLSSESTVSRIRTEHFPLTLESARPSHTSQYLCASSDSAGGSTEAFFGQGTRLTVV.

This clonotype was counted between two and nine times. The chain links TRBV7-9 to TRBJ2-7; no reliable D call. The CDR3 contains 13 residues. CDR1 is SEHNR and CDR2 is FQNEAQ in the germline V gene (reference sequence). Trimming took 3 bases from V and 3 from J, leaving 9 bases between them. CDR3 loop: CASSLNSNYEQYF. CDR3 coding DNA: TGTGCCAGCAGCTTGAACAGCAACTACGAGCAGTACTTC.